This is a list of T cell receptor beta chains from one sample in a study of Ad26.COV2.S vaccination and SARS-CoV-2 variants. Clones were read by immunoSEQ multiplex PCR, and TCRdb kept only the in-frame ones, dropping some. The sample lists about 680,000 clones; about 89% were seen once. The sequenced sample was peripheral blood, obtained in a trial of Ad26.COV2.S vaccine versus placebo. These receptor sequences come from a person aged 18 to 59 who received the Ad26.COV2.S COVID-19 vaccine or a placebo. The CDR3 runs from the conserved cysteine through the conserved F or W. The D gene is left open where the match is weak. Clone size, where shown, is once, few, many, or a class for clones that have expanded.

cdr3_aa: CASSPHLTGPRYGYTF; cdr3_nt: TGTGCCAGCAGTCCTCACTTGACAGGGCCTCGCTATGGCTACACCTTC; d_call: TRBD1; clone_size: .; v_call: TRBV27; j_call: TRBJ1-2
cdr3_aa: CASGPGPYQYF; cdr3_nt: TGTGCTAGTGGTCCTGGGCCCTACCAGTACTTC; d_call: .; clone_size: .; v_call: TRBV12-5; j_call: TRBJ2-7
cdr3_aa: CASSYRQGPGTDTQYF; cdr3_nt: TGTGCCAGCAGTTACCGGCAGGGACCGGGCACAGATACGCAGTATTTT; d_call: .; clone_size: .; v_call: TRBV6-5; j_call: TRBJ2-3
cdr3_aa: CASSRQDPVEQYF; cdr3_nt: TGTGCCAGCAGCCGACAGGATCCGGTCGAGCAGTACTTC; d_call: .; clone_size: .; v_call: TRBV7-9; j_call: TRBJ2-7
cdr3_aa: CASSLVGSQKYEQYF; cdr3_nt: TGCGCCAGCAGCTTGGTCGGGAGTCAAAAATACGAGCAGTACTTC; d_call: .; clone_size: .; v_call: TRBV5-1; j_call: TRBJ2-7
cdr3_aa: CASRKTGRNEQFF; cdr3_nt: TGTGCCAGCAGAAAAACAGGGCGGAATGAGCAGTTCTTC; d_call: .; clone_size: .; v_call: TRBV3-1/TRBV3-2; j_call: TRBJ2-1
cdr3_aa: CASSMEGNEQFF; cdr3_nt: TGTGCCAGTAGTATGGAGGGAAATGAGCAGTTCTTC; d_call: .; clone_size: .; v_call: TRBV19; j_call: TRBJ2-1
cdr3_aa: CASRAGGGGYEQYF; cdr3_nt: TGTGCCAGCAGGGCCGGGGGAGGGGGCTACGAGCAGTACTTC; d_call: .; clone_size: .; v_call: TRBV5-4; j_call: TRBJ2-7
cdr3_aa: CASSLGGGGPVLETQYF; cdr3_nt: TGTGCCAGCAGCTTAGGCGGGGGCGGTCCGGTATTGGAGACCCAGTACTTC; d_call: .; clone_size: .; v_call: TRBV7-8; j_call: TRBJ2-5
cdr3_aa: CASSQGTSGDYEQYF; cdr3_nt: TGCGCCAGCAGCCAAGGGACTAGCGGAGACTACGAGCAGTACTTC; d_call: TRBD2; clone_size: .; v_call: TRBV4-3; j_call: TRBJ2-7
cdr3_aa: CASTQGRSNEQFF; cdr3_nt: TGTGCCAGCACGCAGGGACGAAGCAATGAGCAGTTCTTC; d_call: .; clone_size: many; v_call: TRBV12-3/TRBV12-4; j_call: TRBJ2-1
cdr3_aa: CASSTGTGSGELFF; cdr3_nt: TGCGCCAGCTCGACCGGGACAGGGTCCGGGGAGCTGTTTTTT; d_call: TRBD1; clone_size: .; v_call: TRBV4-3; j_call: TRBJ2-2
cdr3_aa: CASSIDHRYEAFF; cdr3_nt: TGTGCCAGTAGTATAGATCACAGGTATGAAGCTTTCTTT; d_call: .; clone_size: once; v_call: TRBV19; j_call: TRBJ1-1
cdr3_aa: CSVAGLYTEAFF; cdr3_nt: TGCAGCGTCGCCGGGCTTTACACTGAAGCTTTCTTT; d_call: .; clone_size: .; v_call: TRBV29-1; j_call: TRBJ1-1
cdr3_aa: CASSGQGLEKLFF; cdr3_nt: TGTGCCAGCAGTGGACAGGGACTTGAAAAACTGTTTTTT; d_call: TRBD1; clone_size: .; v_call: TRBV2; j_call: TRBJ1-4
cdr3_aa: CASSSQVESYEQYF; cdr3_nt: TGTGCCAGCAGCTCCCAGGTAGAGTCCTACGAGCAGTACTTC; d_call: .; clone_size: .; v_call: TRBV7-6; j_call: TRBJ2-7
cdr3_aa: CATSLNQADTQYF; cdr3_nt: TGTGCCACCAGTTTAAATCAAGCAGATACGCAGTATTTT; d_call: .; clone_size: .; v_call: TRBV24-1; j_call: TRBJ2-3
cdr3_aa: CASSLAAGLNSPLHF; cdr3_nt: TGTGCCAGCAGCTTAGCGGCGGGTCTTAATTCACCCCTCCACTTT; d_call: .; clone_size: .; v_call: TRBV7-2; j_call: TRBJ1-6
cdr3_aa: CAISGLGSTDTQYF; cdr3_nt: TGTGCCATCAGTGGTTTGGGAAGCACAGATACGCAGTATTTT; d_call: .; clone_size: .; v_call: TRBV10-3; j_call: TRBJ2-3
cdr3_aa: CASSESRQGNQPQHF; cdr3_nt: TGCGCCAGCAGTGAGTCGCGACAGGGCAATCAGCCCCAGCATTTT; d_call: .; clone_size: once; v_call: TRBV10-2; j_call: TRBJ1-5
cdr3_aa: CAISVDSGYEQYF; cdr3_nt: TGTGCCATCAGTGTCGACAGTGGGTACGAGCAGTACTTC; d_call: .; clone_size: few; v_call: TRBV10-3; j_call: TRBJ2-7
cdr3_aa: CASSLDLAAYGYTF; cdr3_nt: TGTGCCAGCAGCTTAGATCTGGCGGCCTATGGCTACACCTTC; d_call: .; clone_size: .; v_call: TRBV11-2; j_call: TRBJ1-2